Below, one TCR beta chain is given with its context. In this sample, this clone turned up once. What this receptor recognizes is not known. There are no base qualities to consult, and no much larger clone falls within one base. This sample is part of a study of cytomegalovirus exposure and HLA in healthy donors (dated by TCRdb to the late 2010s). Study-level background: The roughly 700 repertoires of the first cohort and the roughly 120 validation repertoires were produced on the same platform, according to a later analysis. The study was designed to test whether signatures of past pathogen exposure could be identified by cataloging public T cell receptors. Besides the first cohort of 666 subjects, a separate validation cohort made up of about 120 different subjects was used. To predict cytomegalovirus infection status, the study brought together high-throughput TCR immunosequencing, statistical association of individual TCRs with disease status, and machine learning.

Results and caveats for the whole study, not just this receptor: Subsequent analysis determined that TCRs grouped into clusters in the first cohort also showed a tendency toward co-occurrence across the roughly 110 validation repertoires, and 90% to 95% of cluster scores exceeded 0. Most TCR sequences were seen in very few donors, while some public TCRs were found in many individuals. A later analysis lacked HLA typing for the validation cohort, so it scored co-occurrence in that cohort across all 110 or so repertoires. The authors suggested that the approach could potentially be generalized to other disease states and immunological phenotypes. The classifier was reported to diagnose cytomegalovirus status with high specificity and sensitivity in both the original cohort and the validation cohort. A few of the identified cytomegalovirus-associated TCR beta chains were confirmed in vitro to be specific for cytomegalovirus antigens. A total of 150 or so TCR beta chains were listed by the study as associated with cytomegalovirus.

Library generation was performed with the immunoSEQ multiplex PCR assay. The authors' analysis ran thus. A statistical classification framework was built for diagnosing cytomegalovirus status from the catalog of TCR beta chain sequences. Sourced from immuneACCESS, this table was stored by TCRdb with only in-frame sequences that have V and J called. A share of the clones is absent; for the studies checked, an unresolved V gene accounts for under half, and the remainder has no known explanation. That table is the source of V, J and clone size, and D and trimming were worked out from the DNA. This sample comprises around 400,000 clones, more than 80% of them detected only once. The leading ten clones occupy 0.65% to 0.95% of the sample. The donors belonged to the validation cohort of about 120 subjects, which was separate from the approximately 700-subject first cohort. Trimmed from V: 11 bases; trimmed from J: 2 bases; junction bases lacking a gene match: 4. CDR1 and CDR2, per the germline V gene, are SNHLY and FYNNEI. The CDR3, cysteine through phenylalanine, is 14 amino acids long. Kept here is only the CDR3 DNA, which spans 42 bases and is read in frame from base 1.

Sequencing was done on a sample of PBMCs. This sequence was found in a woman aged 18-29 years in good health and CMV-seronegative. Rearrangement joined TRBV2 to TRBJ2-1, with TRBD2 identical over 12 junction bases. Here the CDR3 is given as CAGSSGRAYNEQFF. The nucleotides read TGTGCCGGGTCTAGCGGGAGGGCCTACAATGAGCAGTTCTTC.